The table lists the clone carrying this T cell receptor beta chain with a few counts. The V segment lost 5 bases and the J segment 9 bases; nucleotides outside the gene matches: 11. From germline, CDR1 is SGHTA and CDR2 FQGTGA. CDR3 size: 15 residues. A single record per CDR3 protein comes from TCRdb applying MiXCR to the 5' RACE reads. The data contain under 400,000 distinct CDR3 sequences, 25% to 30% of them seen just once; the ten biggest clones take up roughly 13%. These data come from a study of T-cell memory formation after mild COVID-19. The TCR comes from an adult woman who had mild COVID-19 (a few samples of this study predate the infection). Cell type and time point are not known. The sequenced sample was PBMCs or a T cell subset sorted from them (not recorded which). The genes are TRBV7-3 and TRBJ2-3; 10 bases fit TRBD2. The CDR3 protein is CASSDPAGGAATQYF. CDR3 DNA: TGTGCCAGCAGCGACCCAGCGGGAGGGGCGGCGACGCAGTATTTT.